The 21 T cell receptor beta chains given below trace back to one sample, sequenced in a study of T cells in Graves' hyperthyroidism and ophthalmopathy (dated by TCRdb to between 2018 and 2020). Library generation was performed with multiplex PCR. The data were produced on an Illumina HiSeq 2000. TCR beta CDR3 regions were amplified from RNA transcripts. A first-round RT-PCR of the TCR CDR3 used the HTBI primer set with the Qiagen OneStep RT-PCR kit. TCRdb reprocessing: public reads trimmed at Q25 with fastp, clones called with MiXCR, in-frame beta chains kept. Entries that share a CDR3 protein sequence are merged under the most common genes and DNA. A total of nearly 600,000 distinct CDR3 sequences appear in this sample, approximately 15% of them only once. The ten biggest clones cover 5.5% to 7.5% of the sample. The sample consisted of blood. The receptors here all came from a woman in her twenties or thirties with Graves' hyperthyroidism that later progressed to Graves' ophthalmopathy.

This clonotype was observed at least ten times. CDR3 bases: TGCGCCAGCAGCTTGGAGGTTGCGGGTTTTGAGCAGTTCTTC. Residues: CASSLEVAGFEQFF. V and J are TRBV5-1 and TRBJ2-1, with D possibly TRBD2 on 5 matching bases. Germline V gives CDR1 SGHRS, CDR2 YFSETQ. Trimming shortened V by 0 bases and J by 9 bases, and 13 bases separated the two germline ends. The CDR3 has 14 amino acids.

The rearrangement uses TRBV9 and TRBJ2-7; 7 nucleotides line up with TRBD2. Germline CDR1 SGDLS, CDR2 YYNGEE. This CDR3 has 15 amino acids. The V gene end was trimmed by 3 bases and the J gene end by 0 bases; junction bases not matched to a gene: 6. The CDR3 sequence: CASSALAESSYEQYF. In DNA form, the CDR3 reads TGTGCCAGCAGCGCTCTAGCGGAGAGCTCCTACGAGCAGTACTTC.

This clonotype was counted ten times or more. The V call is TRBV7-3, the J call TRBJ2-3, with D hard to call. Per germline, CDR1 SGHTA and CDR2 FQGTGA. This CDR3 is built from 13 residues. V was pared by 2 bases and J by 2 bases, with 5 bases between. This chain's CDR3 is CASSLEPTDTQYF. The CDR3 bases are TGTGCCAGCAGCTTAGAGCCCACAGATACGCAGTATTTT.

This clonotype was recorded many times. The chain links TRBV20-1 to TRBJ2-5; D is perhaps TRBD2 (5 bases). Trimming left V 6 bases short and J 5 bases short, with 19 bases between. From germline, CDR1 is DFQATT and CDR2 SNEGSKA (reference sequence). The CDR3 length is 14 residues. The CDR3 nucleotides read TGCAGTGCCCAGGATGGCGGTCGGGGTGAGACCCAGTACTTC. Residues: CSAQDGGRGETQYF.

This clonotype was detected ten times or more. The chain uses TRBV27 and TRBJ2-1; 11 positions match TRBD2. Germline assignment: CDR1 MNHEY and CDR2 SMNVEV (reference sequence). The junction had 8 bases not matched to a gene; V was cut back by 7 bases and J by 6 bases. The CDR3 has 15 amino acids. CDR3 DNA: TGTGCCAGCACCCCGGGACTAGCGGTCCCCAATGAGCAGTTCTTC. Translation gives CASTPGLAVPNEQFF.

At least ten counts were recorded for this clonotype. The chain links TRBV6-1 to TRBJ1-2; maybe TRBD1 (6 bases). CDR1 is MNHNS and CDR2 is SASEGT in the germline V gene. CDR3 length equals 16 residues. V dropped 10 bases and J dropped 4 bases, with 25 bases sitting between them. In DNA form, the CDR3 reads TGTGCCACCCAGGATATTAGCCACAGGGCGCCCTATGGCTACACCTTC. Translating it yields CATQDISHRAPYGYTF.

V and J are TRBV20-1 and TRBJ2-5; no clear D. There are 16 residues in the CDR3. The V end was cut by 2 bases, the J end by 5 bases, with 21 bases between. Germline lookup yields CDR1 DFQATT and CDR2 SNEGSKA (reference sequence). CDR3 sequence: CSARPSASRFGETQYF. The CDR3 coding sequence is TGCAGTGCTAGACCCTCGGCATCCCGGTTTGGGGAGACCCAGTACTTC.

This rearrangement joins TRBV4-1 to TRBJ2-7; TRBD2 matches 10 bases. The CDR3 loop spans 15 amino acids. From germline, CDR1 is MGHRA and CDR2 YSYEKL. Unmatched junction bases numbered 4, after V lost 3 bases and J lost 2 bases. The CDR3 protein is CASSQLAGVTYEQYF. In DNA form, the CDR3 reads TGCGCCAGCAGCCAGCTAGCGGGGGTCACCTACGAGCAGTACTTC.

The chain employs TRBV4-3 and TRBJ2-1; D uncertain. Trimming shortened V by 2 bases and J by 5 bases, and 10 bases separated the two germline ends. The CDR3 has 14 amino acids. Germline V gives CDR1 LGHNA, CDR2 YSLEER. The CDR3 reads CASSQTLSNNEQFF. The CDR3 coding sequence is TGCGCCAGCAGCCAAACCCTTAGCAACAATGAGCAGTTCTTC.

This clonotype was observed a few times. The gene calls are TRBV20-1 and TRBJ2-2; 11 bases line up with TRBD2. The CDR3 contains 14 residues. CDR1 is DFQATT, CDR2 SNEGSKA, per germline (reference sequence). CDR3 region: CSPLAGGNTGELFF. The CDR3 DNA reads as TGCAGCCCGCTAGCGGGGGGGAACACCGGGGAGCTGTTTTTT.

The chain couples TRBV3-1 to TRBJ1-1; a possible D gene is TRBD1 (6 bases). From germline, CDR1 is LGHDT and CDR2 YNNKEL (reference sequence). V lost 8 bases and J 7 bases, leaving 17 bases between the germline ends. The CDR3 sequence is 13 residues long. DNA of the CDR3: TGTGCCAGCGGACCGCGACAGGCAAGTGAAGCTTTCTTT. Protein product: CASGPRQASEAFF.

The table lists this clonotype with a few counts. This chain uses TRBV9 with TRBJ2-1; 11 positions agree with TRBD2. Germline loops: CDR1 SGDLS, CDR2 YYNGEE. With 0 bases clipped from V and 0 bases from J, the junction kept 11 bases outside the gene matches. The CDR3 is made up of 20 amino acids. The CDR3 is CASSVVGGGLAASSYNEQFF. DNA for the CDR3: TGTGCCAGCAGCGTAGTAGGGGGGGGACTAGCGGCGAGCTCCTACAATGAGCAGTTCTTC.

This clonotype was observed at least ten times. The chain combines TRBV5-1 with TRBJ2-5; TRBD1 matches 9 bases. The CDR3 is 16 residues long. CDR1 is SGHRS and CDR2 is YFSETQ in the germline V gene. The V gene end was trimmed by 0 bases and the J gene end by 5 bases; junction bases not matched to a gene: 8. The CDR3 DNA is TGCGCCAGCAGCTTGGGGTGGACAGGGGAGTCGGAGACCCAGTACTTC. This codes for CASSLGWTGESETQYF. Full variable domain (missing parts from reference TRBV5-1 and TRBJ2-5): KAGVTQTPRYLIKTRGQQVTLSCSPISGHRSVSWYQQTPGQGLQFLFEYFSETQRNKGNFPGRFSGRQFSNSRSEMNVSTLELGDSALYLCASSLGWTGESETQYFGPGTRLLVL.

This clonotype was counted many times. The V gene is TRBV20-1, the J gene TRBJ2-1, with 9 bases matching TRBD2. This CDR3 has 14 amino acids. The V segment lost 5 bases and the J segment 7 bases; nucleotides outside the gene matches: 9. Germline V lookup: CDR1 DFQATT, CDR2 SNEGSKA (reference sequence). CDR3 amino acids: CSAFRGTSWNEQFF. In DNA, the CDR3 is TGCAGTGCTTTTCGGGGGACTAGCTGGAATGAGCAGTTCTTC.

At least ten counts were recorded for this clonotype. The chain uses TRBV12-3 or TRBV12-4 and TRBJ2-7; 10 positions match TRBD1. The CDR3 is made up of 15 amino acids. V lost 1 base to trimming and J lost 7 bases; unmatched junction nucleotides: 7. The CDR3, as DNA: TGTGCCAGCAGTTTAGGGGGACAGGGGAACGGGGAGCAGTACTTC. Translating gives CASSLGGQGNGEQYF.

The table lists this clonotype with many counts. The chain is built from TRBV20-1 and TRBJ1-1; D is ambiguous. The CDR3 totals 12 residues. Germline V gene sequence: CDR1 DFQATT, CDR2 SNEGSKA (reference sequence). V was trimmed by 3 bases and J by 2 bases, leaving 7 bases between them. In nucleotides, the CDR3 is TGCAGTGCTAGCTCCAGTAACACTGAAGCTTTCTTT. Translating it yields CSASSSNTEAFF.

The chain couples TRBV19 to TRBJ2-1, with 7 bases identical to TRBD1. The CDR3 covers 16 residues. Germline loops: CDR1 LNHDA, CDR2 SQIVND (reference sequence). Trimming cost V 6 bases and J 6 bases; bases outside gene matches: 14. CDR3 DNA: TGTGCCAGTAGCCGTAATACCGGGACAGCAACCAATGAGCAGTTCTTC. Translating gives CASSRNTGTATNEQFF.

This chain uses TRBV5-4 with TRBJ2-3; no clear D gene. This CDR3 is 13 amino acids long. The V gene's germline CDR1 is SGHNT and CDR2 YYREEE (reference sequence). Trimming left V 0 bases short and J 7 bases short, with 9 bases between. CDR3 loop: CASSLAGENTQYF. CDR3 DNA: TGTGCCAGCAGCTTGGCCGGAGAGAATACGCAGTATTTT.

This clonotype was recorded many times. The CDR3 region is CAVDRTPDTQYF. In nucleotides, the CDR3 is TGTGCCGTCGACAGGACCCCAGATACGCAGTATTTT. V gene TRBV10-3 combines with J gene TRBJ2-3; perhaps TRBD1 as D (6 bases). The CDR3 runs to 12 residues. Trimming removed 11 bases from V and 4 bases from J, with 13 bases in between. Per germline, CDR1 ENHRY and CDR2 SYGVKD.

This clonotype turned up a few times. The CDR3 sequence is CAWSVGGRTPKNEQFF. The CDR3 bases are TGTGCCTGGAGTGTGGGCGGGAGGACCCCAAAAAATGAGCAGTTCTTC. The chain has TRBV30 and TRBJ2-1; 8 bases match TRBD2. V was clipped by 0 bases and J by 7 bases; unmatched bases: 11. CDR3 size: 16 residues. The V gene's germline CDR1 is GTSNPN and CDR2 SVGIG (reference sequence).

J is TRBJ2-3 and V is TRBV6-5, with a tentative D call TRBD2 (6 bases). The CDR3 sequence is 13 residues long. Germline CDR1 MNHEY, CDR2 SVGAGI. Trimming cost V 5 bases and J 6 bases, with 12 bases left between them. The CDR3 reads CASSLPGRDTQYF. CDR3 DNA sequence: TGTGCCAGCAGTCTACCGGGGAGGGATACGCAGTATTTT.